These 30 T cell receptor beta chains share one sample of origin, sequenced in a study of radiation and T cells in renal cell carcinoma. Time point: blood 4 weeks post-SBRT, at nephrectomy. Indicated treatment: 15 Gy SBRT to primary tumor, nephrectomy 4 weeks later. Method: immunoSEQ multiplex PCR; TCRdb's copy keeps in-frame clones and lacks some. The table records tens of thousands of clones, around four fifths of them present only once. The material was blood, obtained from a patient whose treatment included radiotherapy and nephrectomy. The receptors were gathered from a woman in her sixties with renal cell carcinoma.

This clone appeared a few times. The chain joins TRBV2 to TRBJ2-2; 8 nucleotides align to TRBD1. This CDR3 region has 16 residues. The V gene's germline CDR1 is SNHLY and CDR2 FYNNEI. With V trimmed by 4 bases and J by 1 base, 5 bases remained unmatched. DNA for the CDR3: TGTGCCAGCAGTGCCGGGACAGGCCTGAACACCGGGGAGCTGTTTTTT. It specifies CASSAGTGLNTGELFF.

The CDR3 reads CASSTQGDTGELFF. Here the CDR3 DNA reads TGTGCCAGTAGTACCCAGGGGGACACCGGGGAGCTGTTTTTT. This chain joins TRBV19 and TRBJ2-2, with 7 bases fitting TRBD1. Germline trimming cut 4 bases from V and 3 bases from J; bases unmatched to any gene: 2. Germline V gene sequence: CDR1 LNHDA, CDR2 SQIVND (reference sequence). This CDR3 contains 14 residues.

The V gene is TRBV19, the J gene TRBJ2-1; D is tentatively TRBD1 or TRBD2 (6 bases each). Looked up from germline, CDR1 is LNHDA and CDR2 is SQIVND (reference sequence). The CDR3 sequence is 14 residues long. V lost 5 bases, J lost 6 bases, and 14 bases lay in between. CDR3 nucleotide sequence: TGTGCCAGTAGTGTAAGGGGGGATCTCAATGAGCAGTTCTTC. This codes for CASSVRGDLNEQFF. The variable domain in full, with the rest retrieved from reference TRBV19 and TRBJ2-1, is DGGITQSPKYLFRKEGQNVTLSCEQNLNHDAMYWYRQDPGQGLRLIYYSQIVNDFQKGDIAEGYSVSREKKESFPLTVTSAQKNPTAFYLCASSVRGDLNEQFFGPGTRLTVL.

This clone was found a few times. CDR3 amino acids: CASSQTGYYTGGELFF. The CDR3 bases are TGTGCCAGTAGCCAGACAGGGTATTACACCGGCGGGGAGCTGTTTTTT. The chain employs TRBV19 and TRBJ2-2, with 7 bases lining up with TRBD1. This CDR3 contains 16 residues. The V gene's germline CDR1 is LNHDA and CDR2 SQIVND (reference sequence). V trimming: 6 bases; J trimming: 7 bases; junction bases outside the gene matches: 14.

The chain carries TRBV27 and TRBJ1-5; 10 nucleotides line up with TRBD1. The CDR3 loop spans 19 amino acids. The V and J ends lost 4 bases and 1 base, in that order; junction bases with no gene match: 13. Germline loops: CDR1 MNHEY, CDR2 SMNVEV (reference sequence). CDR3 in amino acids: CASSSTGGNYIESNQPQHF. CDR3 sequence (DNA): TGTGCCAGCAGTTCGACAGGGGGCAATTATATCGAGAGCAATCAGCCCCAGCATTTT.

The rearrangement uses TRBV6-1 and TRBJ2-4, with no clear D. CDR3 length: 14 amino acids. Deletions cut 3 bases from V and 0 bases from J, with 6 bases between. Per the germline V gene, CDR1 is MNHNS and CDR2 is SASEGT. This CDR3 is CASSDLVAKNIQYF. DNA for the CDR3: TGTGCCAGCAGTGACCTTGTAGCCAAAAACATTCAGTACTTC.

The chain uses TRBV9 and TRBJ2-1; D is undetermined. Trimming removed 1 base from V and 6 bases from J, with 17 bases in between. This CDR3 has 16 residues. Germline V gene sequence: CDR1 SGDLS, CDR2 YYNGEE. This chain's CDR3 is CASSVTGSLVGNEQFF. CDR3 coding DNA: TGTGCCAGCAGCGTAACGGGCTCCCTGGTTGGCAATGAGCAGTTCTTC.

The chain couples TRBV19 to TRBJ1-1; TRBD1 might be the D (5 bases). Germline CDR1 is LNHDA and CDR2 is SQIVND (reference sequence). The V end lost 9 bases, the J end lost 2 bases, and 16 bases lay between the germline ends. CDR3 length: 14 residues. CDR3 coding DNA: TGTGCCAGCAGCATTGACAGATTTAACACTGAAGCTTTCTTT. Amino acid sequence: CASSIDRFNTEAFF. The variable domain in full, with the rest retrieved from reference TRBV19 and TRBJ1-1, is DGGITQSPKYLFRKEGQNVTLSCEQNLNHDAMYWYRQDPGQGLRLIYYSQIVNDFQKGDIAEGYSVSREKKESFPLTVTSAQKNPTAFYLCASSIDRFNTEAFFGQGTRLTVV.

J is TRBJ2-3 and V is TRBV7-3, with 10 nucleotides matching TRBD2. The CDR3 has 13 residues. Germline CDR1 is SGHTA and CDR2 is FQGTGA. With V trimmed by 5 bases and J by 9 bases, 5 bases remained unmatched. CDR3 in amino acids: CASSPPTSGTQYF. CDR3 bases: TGTGCCAGCAGCCCCCCGACTAGCGGGACGCAGTATTTT.

This clone was seen just once. This sequence joins TRBV9 and TRBJ2-7; tentative D call: TRBD1 (5 bases). V lost 4 bases to trimming and J lost 2 bases, with 10 bases between them. Germline CDR1 reads SGDLS; CDR2 reads YYNGEE. The CDR3 spans 13 residues. CDR3 protein: CASSLDSPYEQYF. CDR3 bases: TGTGCCAGCAGCTTAGACAGCCCCTACGAGCAGTACTTC. Full variable domain (rest looked up from reference TRBV9 and TRBJ2-7): DSGVTQTPKHLITATGQRVTLRCSPRSGDLSVYWYQQSLDQGLQFLIQYYNGEERAKGNILERFSAQQFPDLHSELNLSSLELGDSALYFCASSLDSPYEQYFGPGTRLTVT.

V usage is TRBV2 and J usage is TRBJ2-1, with TRBD2 matching over 10 bases. Germline CDR1 is SNHLY and CDR2 is FYNNEI. The CDR3 is 15 residues long. Trimming cost V 6 bases and J 6 bases; bases outside gene matches: 8. The CDR3 sequence: CASSGLAGVSNEQFF. CDR3 sequence (DNA): TGTGCCAGCAGCGGTCTAGCGGGAGTCTCCAATGAGCAGTTCTTC.

This clone was observed a single time. V is TRBV9 and J is TRBJ2-5; 9 bases fit TRBD2. The germline CDR1 and CDR2 sequences are SGDLS and YYNGEE. With V trimmed by 0 bases and J by 4 bases, 13 bases remained unmatched. The CDR3 has 18 amino acids. CDR3 coding DNA: TGTGCCAGCAGCGTAGAGGGGGTGCCTACAGCGGGAGGAGAGACCCAGTACTTC. As protein: CASSVEGVPTAGGETQYF.

The J gene is TRBJ1-2, the V gene TRBV29-1, with TRBD1 matching 10 bases. CDR1 and CDR2 (germline): SQVTM, ANQGSEA. The CDR3 contains 14 residues. V trimming: 5 bases; J trimming: 3 bases; junction bases outside the gene matches: 6. The CDR3 reads CSVPRTGGHYGYTF. The CDR3 DNA sequence: TGCAGCGTTCCCCGGACAGGGGGACACTATGGCTACACCTTC.

This chain connects TRBV28 to TRBJ1-2; D is perhaps TRBD1 (5 bases). CDR1 is MDHEN and CDR2 is SYDVKM in the germline V gene. This CDR3 has 15 amino acids. The V gene lost 3 bases and the J gene lost 8 bases, with 19 bases spanning the gap. The CDR3 DNA reads TGTGCCAGCAGTTTTCCAGAGGGGCAGACGGGCGGCTACACCTTC. Encoded protein: CASSFPEGQTGGYTF.

V usage is TRBV6-6 and J usage is TRBJ1-2; D remains unclear. This CDR3 comprises 11 residues. Germline V CDR1 and CDR2: MNHNY, SVGAGI (reference sequence). Trimming cost V 8 bases and J 4 bases, with 8 bases left between them. The CDR3 spells CASAARYGYTF. For the CDR3, the DNA is TGTGCCAGCGCAGCCCGCTATGGCTACACCTTC.

This chain uses TRBV7-2 with TRBJ2-7, with a tentative D call TRBD1 (6 bases). The CDR3 has 12 residues. V lost 6 bases to trimming and J lost 3 bases, with 9 bases between them. Germline CDR1 and CDR2: SGHTA and FQGNSA. Here the CDR3 DNA reads TGTGCCAGCAGAGTGGACAGCTACGAGCAGTACTTC. This gives the protein CASRVDSYEQYF.

J is TRBJ1-5 and V is TRBV27; D possibly corresponds to TRBD1 (6 bases). V was cut by 5 bases and J by 0 bases, with 17 bases left in between. Germline V gives CDR1 MNHEY, CDR2 SMNVEV (reference sequence). The CDR3 has 17 residues. The CDR3 region has the DNA TGTGCCAGCAGTCCCGCCGGGACACCATATAGCAATCAGCCCCAGCATTTT. This codes for CASSPAGTPYSNQPQHF.

The genes are TRBV18 and TRBJ2-7; TRBD1 aligns across 8 bases. The germline V gene has CDR1 KGHSH and CDR2 LQKENI. The CDR3 is made up of 14 amino acids. J was trimmed by 4 bases and V by 4 bases; bases with no gene match: 6. This CDR3 reads CASSLDRGSYEQYF. The DNA for the CDR3 is TGTGCCAGCTCACTAGACAGGGGATCATACGAGCAGTACTTC.

The rearrangement joins TRBV6-1 to TRBJ2-3; 15 positions match TRBD2. V was clipped by 4 bases and J by 3 bases; unmatched bases: 5. There are 17 residues in the CDR3. CDR1 and CDR2 from the germline V gene are MNHNS and SASEGT. CDR3 region: CASSGRTSGGVTDTQYF. As DNA, the CDR3 is TGTGCCAGCAGTGGCCGGACTAGCGGGGGGGTGACAGATACGCAGTATTTT.

The chain employs TRBV4-3 and TRBJ2-7; D is unclear. The CDR3 loop spans 13 amino acids. Trimming removed 1 base from V and 4 bases from J, with 8 bases in between. Germline assignment: CDR1 LGHNA and CDR2 YSLEER. The CDR3 DNA reads as TGCGCCAGCAGCCAAGTACCTGGTTACGAGCAGTACTTC. It encodes CASSQVPGYEQYF.

This rearrangement joins TRBV6-1 to TRBJ1-1, with D possibly matching TRBD1 (5 bases). V was shortened by 8 bases and J by 1 base, with 14 bases between the two germline ends. The CDR3 loop spans 14 amino acids. Per the germline V gene, CDR1 is MNHNS and CDR2 is SASEGT. CDR3 DNA sequence: TGTGCCAGCCGCGCGGCGGGGGGGAACACTGAAGCTTTCTTT. It codes for CASRAAGGNTEAFF.

The chain links TRBV18 to TRBJ1-5; D call uncertain. The V gene's germline CDR1 is KGHSH and CDR2 LQKENI. The CDR3 loop spans 14 amino acids. V was shortened by 3 bases and J by 1 base, with 7 bases between the two germline ends. The CDR3 protein is CASSPIDSNQPQHF. In DNA, the CDR3 is TGTGCCAGCTCACCCATAGACAGCAATCAGCCCCAGCATTTT.

The chain links TRBV6-5 to TRBJ1-2; tentative D call: TRBD1 (5 bases). Germline values: CDR1 MNHEY, CDR2 SVGAGI. Between the trimmed V and J ends, which lost 5 bases and 7 bases, there was a span of 17 bases. The CDR3 consists of 14 residues. CDR3 sequence: CASSPRVGVGGYTF. The DNA for the CDR3 is TGTGCCAGCAGTCCCCGGGTAGGGGTTGGTGGCTACACCTTC.

The chain combines TRBV6-5 with TRBJ1-1; no reliable D call. Deletions cut 4 bases from V and 1 base from J, with 13 bases between. Germline V gene sequence: CDR1 MNHEY, CDR2 SVGAGI. The CDR3 consists of 15 residues. CDR3 bases: TGTGCCAGCAGTTCCCCGGTGACCCGGAACACTGAAGCTTTCTTT. Encoded protein: CASSSPVTRNTEAFF.

Ten or more counts support this clone. This rearrangement joins TRBV9 to TRBJ2-5; D is perhaps TRBD1 (7 bases). The V end lost 0 bases, the J end lost 3 bases, and 12 bases lay between the germline ends. Looked up from germline, CDR1 is SGDLS and CDR2 is YYNGEE. This CDR3 comprises 15 residues. The CDR3: CASSVVVRGEETQYF. The CDR3 DNA sequence: TGTGCCAGCAGCGTAGTTGTCAGGGGGGAAGAGACCCAGTACTTC.

The J gene is TRBJ2-7, the V gene TRBV28; D gene uncertain. The CDR3 runs to 18 residues. Trimming removed 5 bases at V and 4 bases at J, with 27 bases between. The germline gives CDR1 MDHEN, CDR2 SYDVKM. Here the CDR3 DNA reads TGTGCCAGCAGTCCTCGTAGGATCTCCGGATCACGGGTATACGAGCAGTACTTC. Protein product: CASSPRRISGSRVYEQYF.

This clone was detected once. CDR3 sequence reads: CASSHAATHASYEQYF. In DNA, the CDR3 is TGTGCCAGCAGCCACGCCGCGACACATGCTTCCTACGAGCAGTACTTC. The chain uses TRBV5-4 and TRBJ2-7, with no clear D. The germline gives CDR1 SGHNT, CDR2 YYREEE (reference sequence). The CDR3 spans 16 residues. The V end was cut by 4 bases, the J end by 1 base, with 18 bases between.

This clone was recorded only once. This chain connects TRBV6-1 to TRBJ2-3, with D perhaps given as TRBD1 or TRBD2 (5 bases each). From germline, CDR1 is MNHNS and CDR2 SASEGT. CDR3 size: 14 residues. V gave up 5 bases and J gave up 6 bases, with 15 bases separating them. CDR3 loop: CASSSGAGRDTQYF. CDR3 coding DNA: TGTGCCAGCAGTTCCGGGGCCGGCAGGGATACGCAGTATTTT.

The rearrangement joins TRBV6-6 to TRBJ2-1; D not resolved. This CDR3 comprises 15 residues. Germline loops: CDR1 MNHNY, CDR2 SVGAGI (reference sequence). With 6 bases removed from V and 0 bases from J, the gap between germline ends came to 12 bases. The chain's CDR3 is CASRIGSDSYNEQFF. Written as DNA, the CDR3 is TGTGCCAGCAGGATCGGCAGCGACTCCTACAATGAGCAGTTCTTC.

The chain recombines TRBV5-1 with TRBJ1-5; no reliable D call. The V gene's germline CDR1 is SGHRS and CDR2 YFSETQ. V dropped 4 bases and J dropped 3 bases, with 11 bases sitting between them. The CDR3 runs to 14 residues. The CDR3 sequence: CASSGDGVNQPQHF. In DNA form, the CDR3 reads TGCGCCAGCAGCGGTGACGGGGTCAATCAGCCCCAGCATTTT.